These 17 T cell receptor beta chains originate from one sample sequenced in a study of blood T cell repertoires in COVID-19. This table comes from immunoSEQ multiplex PCR, and its TCRdb copy is limited to in-frame clones, with some not included. The sample records around 80,000 clones, 70% to 75% being singletons. The material sequenced was peripheral blood. Receptor source: a man aged 50 to 59 with active or convalescent COVID-19.

The chain has TRBV18 and TRBJ1-2; 7 bases map to TRBD1. Germline trimming cut 3 bases from V and 0 bases from J; bases unmatched to any gene: 7. Per the germline V gene, CDR1 is KGHSH and CDR2 is LQKENI. The CDR3 loop spans 16 amino acids. The DNA of the CDR3 is TGTGCCAGCTCACCTCTCTCGGGACAGTCTAACTATGGCTACACCTTC. As protein: CASSPLSGQSNYGYTF.

The rearrangement joins TRBV5-1 to TRBJ1-5; 8 bases line up with TRBD1. Germline V CDR1 and CDR2: SGHRS, YFSETQ. Unmatched junction bases numbered 14, after V lost 5 bases and J lost 7 bases. This CDR3 is built from 16 residues. The CDR3: CASSPGGAGGRQPQHF. The DNA of the CDR3 is TGCGCCAGCAGTCCTGGTGGGGCAGGGGGCAGGCAGCCCCAGCATTTT. The full variable domain, rest sourced from reference TRBV5-1 and TRBJ1-5, is KAGVTQTPRYLIKTRGQQVTLSCSPISGHRSVSWYQQTPGQGLQFLFEYFSETQRNKGNFPGRFSGRQFSNSRSEMNVSTLELGDSALYLCASSPGGAGGRQPQHFGDGTRLSIL.

V gene TRBV11-3 combines with J gene TRBJ1-2; 11 nucleotides align to TRBD1. J was trimmed by 5 bases and V by 1 base; bases with no gene match: 12. The length of the CDR3 is 18 residues. Germline assignment: CDR1 SGHNT and CDR2 YENEEA. CDR3 in amino acids: CASSLGGQGASSVYGYTF. In DNA form, the CDR3 reads TGTGCCAGCAGCTTAGGAGGACAGGGGGCCTCGAGTGTATATGGCTACACCTTC. Filled out from reference TRBV11-3 and TRBJ1-2, the complete variable domain reads EAGVVQSPRYKIIEKKQPVAFWCNPISGHNTLYWYLQNLGQGPELLIRYENEEAVDDSQLPKDRFSAERLKGVDSTLKIQPAELGDSAVYLCASSLGGQGASSVYGYTFGSGTRLTVV.

This clone appeared once. This rearrangement joins TRBV7-3 to TRBJ2-3; D call uncertain. Trimming pared 5 bases from V and 4 bases from J, leaving 13 bases between. This CDR3 has 14 residues. Per the germline V gene, CDR1 is SGHTA and CDR2 is FQGTGA. The CDR3 DNA reads as TGTGCCAGCAGCCCGGAGTGGGTCTCAGATACGCAGTATTTT. Residues: CASSPEWVSDTQYF.

V usage is TRBV19 and J usage is TRBJ2-2, with 7 bases that match TRBD1. The CDR3 has 14 residues. J lost 5 bases, V lost 7 bases, and 7 bases had no gene match. The germline V gene encodes CDR1 LNHDA and CDR2 SQIVND (reference sequence). Here the CDR3 reads CASTEGAGTGELFF. The CDR3 region has the DNA TGTGCCAGTACCGAGGGGGCGGGTACCGGGGAGCTGTTTTTT.

The V and J genes are TRBV5-5 and TRBJ2-2, with 10 bases identical to TRBD2. After removal of 0 bases from V and 4 bases from J, the junction contained 3 bases not matched to a gene. Germline CDR1 and CDR2: SGHKS and YYEKEE (reference sequence). The CDR3 runs to 16 residues. CDR3 bases: TGTGCCAGCAGCTTGGGTATAGCGGGGGGCACCGGGGAGCTGTTTTTT. Its protein product is CASSLGIAGGTGELFF.

The chain employs TRBV5-1 and TRBJ1-2; no reliable D call. V was trimmed by 2 bases and J by 0 bases, leaving 8 bases between them. This CDR3 region has 14 residues. Germline V lookup: CDR1 SGHRS, CDR2 YFSETQ. The CDR3 protein is CASSFLQPNYGYTF. The DNA of the CDR3 is TGCGCCAGCAGCTTTTTACAGCCTAACTATGGCTACACCTTC. Full variable domain (outside the CDR3, taken from reference TRBV5-1 and TRBJ1-2): KAGVTQTPRYLIKTRGQQVTLSCSPISGHRSVSWYQQTPGQGLQFLFEYFSETQRNKGNFPGRFSGRQFSNSRSEMNVSTLELGDSALYLCASSFLQPNYGYTFGSGTRLTVV.

V is TRBV6-4 and J is TRBJ2-3, with D tentatively TRBD2 (7 bases). The V gene lost 3 bases and the J gene lost 1 base, with 14 bases spanning the gap. The CDR3 loop spans 16 amino acids. Germline V gene data show CDR1 as MRHNA and CDR2 as SNTAGT. CDR3 sequence: CASSEYGGLGTDTQYF. CDR3 sequence (DNA): TGTGCCAGCAGTGAATACGGGGGGCTGGGCACAGATACGCAGTATTTT.

As for this clone: Within the sample, other DNA sequences also encode this same CDR3. The chain uses TRBV19 and TRBJ1-6; the D gene is possibly TRBD1 (6 bases). Germline V gene lookup returns CDR1 LNHDA and CDR2 SQIVND (reference sequence). Trimming left V 5 bases short and J 10 bases short, with 15 bases between. The CDR3 is 14 residues long. The CDR3 loop reads CASSPGGRGSPLHF. The CDR3 DNA reads TGTGCCAGTAGTCCTGGAGGCAGGGGATCACCCCTCCACTTT. Full variable domain (outside the CDR3, taken from reference TRBV19 and TRBJ1-6): DGGITQSPKYLFRKEGQNVTLSCEQNLNHDAMYWYRQDPGQGLRLIYYSQIVNDFQKGDIAEGYSVSREKKESFPLTVTSAQKNPTAFYLCASSPGGRGSPLHFGNGTRLTVT.

V is TRBV11-3 and J is TRBJ2-1; 7 nucleotides match TRBD2. The CDR3 loop spans 15 amino acids. V shed 5 bases and J 0 bases; nucleotides not matched to a gene: 4. Germline CDR1 SGHNT, CDR2 YENEEA. The CDR3 region is CASSPRTSSYNEQFF. The CDR3 DNA reads as TGTGCCAGCAGCCCTCGGACTAGCTCCTACAATGAGCAGTTCTTC.

V and J are TRBV12-3 or TRBV12-4 and TRBJ1-1; 9 positions agree with TRBD1. CDR3 length: 12 residues. V gave up 6 bases and J gave up 8 bases; unmatched junction bases: 4. The CDR3 here is CASSSGQGEAFF. The CDR3 coding sequence is TGTGCCAGCAGCTCCGGACAGGGGGAAGCTTTCTTT.

This clone appeared once. CDR3 region: CASSMRRDRGGYTF. CDR3 bases: TGTGCCAGTAGTATGAGGCGAGACAGGGGAGGCTACACCTTC. The V and J genes are TRBV19 and TRBJ1-2, with TRBD1 matching 8 bases. Trimming cost V 3 bases and J 8 bases; bases outside gene matches: 8. This CDR3 has 14 residues. From germline, CDR1 is LNHDA and CDR2 SQIVND (reference sequence).

V usage is TRBV4-1 and J usage is TRBJ1-5, with D possibly TRBD1 on 5 matching bases. CDR1 is MGHRA and CDR2 is YSYEKL in the germline V gene. The CDR3 extends over 14 amino acids. V was cut by 2 bases and J by 3 bases, with 8 bases left in between. This CDR3 reads CASSQRQYNQPQHF. In DNA form, the CDR3 reads TGCGCCAGCAGCCAACGACAGTACAATCAGCCCCAGCATTTT.

J is TRBJ1-4 and V is TRBV11-2, with D tentatively TRBD1 (6 bases). V was cut by 6 bases and J by 4 bases, with 15 bases left in between. Per the germline V gene, CDR1 is SGHAT and CDR2 is FQNNGV. The CDR3 spans 15 residues. The CDR3 reads CASSVQGKSNEKLFF. The DNA of the CDR3 is TGTGCCAGCAGTGTACAGGGAAAGAGTAATGAAAAACTGTTTTTT.

The chain is built from TRBV18 and TRBJ2-7; 10 bases agree with TRBD1. CDR1 KGHSH and CDR2 LQKENI come from the germline V gene. With V trimmed by 3 bases and J by 4 bases, 3 bases remained unmatched. The CDR3 runs 14 residues. Here the CDR3 reads CASSPPGQGYEQYF. The CDR3 nucleotides are TGTGCCAGCTCACCGCCGGGACAGGGGTACGAGCAGTACTTC. Combining the CDR3 with reference TRBV18 and TRBJ2-7 gives the whole variable domain NAGVMQNPRHLVRRRGQEARLRCSPMKGHSHVYWYRQLPEEGLKFMVYLQKENIIDESGMPKERFSAEFPKEGPSILRIQQVVRGDSAAYFCASSPPGQGYEQYFGPGTRLTVT.

The chain employs TRBV29-1 and TRBJ2-5; no clear D. This CDR3 region has 12 residues. The germline V gene has CDR1 SQVTM and CDR2 ANQGSEA. Deletions cut 4 bases from V and 1 base from J, with 7 bases between. CDR3 amino acids: CSVGGTQETQYF. CDR3 nucleotides: TGCAGCGTTGGAGGAACCCAAGAGACCCAGTACTTC.

The V gene is TRBV6-7, the J gene TRBJ2-5; D not resolved. TRBV6-7 is an open reading frame whose function is uncertain. The CDR3 runs 11 residues. V gave up 7 bases and J gave up 6 bases, with 9 bases separating them. The CDR3 spells CASIIEKTQYF. CDR3 sequence (DNA): TGTGCCAGCATAATTGAGAAGACCCAGTACTTC.